This passage covers 12 T cell receptor beta chains from one sample sequenced in a study of blood T cell repertoires in COVID-19 (dated by TCRdb to about 2020). The receptor library was made with the immunoSEQ multiplex PCR assay. In its TCRdb copy, this immuneACCESS table keeps in-frame sequences only and misses some clones. Where compared with another copy, unresolved V genes explain less than half of these, and the others have no known cause. The sample table shows some 290,000 clones, and under 90% are seen once. About 2.9% of the sample is in the top ten clones. The sequenced sample consisted of peripheral blood. The receptors originated from a woman aged 60-70 years with active or convalescent COVID-19.

The V gene is TRBV4-2, the J gene TRBJ1-2, with D uncertain. CDR1 and CDR2 (germline): LGHNA, YNFKEQ. With 1 base removed from V and 0 bases from J, the gap between germline ends came to 12 bases. The CDR3 spans 16 residues. CDR3 DNA sequence: TGTGCCAGCAGCCAAGCCCCAGACGGGGCTAACTATGGCTACACCTTC. This sequence encodes CASSQAPDGANYGYTF.

The chain combines TRBV28 with TRBJ1-5; TRBD1 is a possible D gene (5 bases). In germline, CDR1 is MDHEN, CDR2 SYDVKM. There are 14 residues in the CDR3. V was clipped by 7 bases and J by 5 bases, with 15 bases between them. The CDR3 reads CASNIGGVYQPQHF. DNA of the CDR3: TGTGCCAGCAACATCGGGGGGGTATATCAGCCCCAGCATTTT.

The chain joins TRBV5-1 to TRBJ2-1; 9 nucleotides align to TRBD1. Germline V gene lookup returns CDR1 SGHRS and CDR2 YFSETQ. The CDR3 has 17 amino acids. Trimming removed 4 bases from V and 3 bases from J; junction bases left unmatched: 11. CDR3 DNA: TGCGCCAGCAGCCTCAATATGGGACAGGGCTTCTACAATGAGCAGTTCTTC. This gives the protein CASSLNMGQGFYNEQFF.

This clone was seen a few times. This chain links TRBV6-5 with TRBJ1-5; D call uncertain. CDR1 is MNHEY and CDR2 is SVGAGI in the germline V gene. This CDR3 is built from 13 residues. V was trimmed by 8 bases and J by 3 bases, leaving 11 bases between them. The chain's CDR3 is CASLSTNNQPQHF. CDR3 nucleotides: TGTGCCAGCTTAAGTACAAACAATCAGCCCCAGCATTTT.

The rearrangement links TRBV6-5 to TRBJ2-3; 8 bases match TRBD1. The V and J ends lost 6 bases and 1 base, in that order; junction bases with no gene match: 6. The CDR3 totals 15 residues. Germline V lookup: CDR1 MNHEY, CDR2 SVGAGI. This CDR3 is CASSRRGQGTDTQYF. CDR3 DNA sequence: TGTGCCAGCAGCCGCCGGGGACAGGGCACAGATACGCAGTATTTT.

The chain couples TRBV20-1 to TRBJ1-3; 7 positions match TRBD1. From germline, CDR1 is DFQATT and CDR2 SNEGSKA (reference sequence). Losses at the gene ends were 3 bases for V and 1 base for J; bases not matched to a gene: 9. The CDR3 length is 16 residues. The CDR3 DNA is TGCAGTGCTAGTGCCACAGGGGTTGGATCTGGAAACACCATATATTTT. Its translation is CSASATGVGSGNTIYF.

J is TRBJ2-1 and V is TRBV23-1; 8 bases map to TRBD1. TRBV23-1 is annotated as an ORF whose role is uncertain. This CDR3 spans 16 amino acids. V gave up 4 bases and J gave up 1 base; unmatched junction bases: 6. CDR3 residues: CASSRVDRGSYNEQFF. In DNA, the CDR3 is TGCGCCAGCAGTCGTGTAGACAGGGGATCCTACAATGAGCAGTTCTTC.

This rearrangement joins TRBV6-2 or TRBV6-3 to TRBJ1-3, with D possibly matching TRBD1 (6 bases). Per the germline V gene, CDR1 is MNHEY and CDR2 is SVGEGT. V lost 5 bases, J lost 0 bases, and 11 bases lay in between. This CDR3 comprises 15 residues. The CDR3 DNA sequence: TGTGCCAGCAGTATGACAGGAGTCTCTGGAAACACCATATATTTT. This gives the protein CASSMTGVSGNTIYF.

This chain links TRBV5-1 with TRBJ2-1; D gene unclear. Germline lookup yields CDR1 SGHRS and CDR2 YFSETQ. The CDR3 runs 14 residues. Trimming pared 2 bases from V and 6 bases from J, leaving 12 bases between. The CDR3 reads CASSLEALGNEQFF. The DNA of the CDR3 is TGCGCCAGCAGCTTAGAGGCTCTGGGCAATGAGCAGTTCTTC. Full variable domain (outside the CDR3, taken from reference TRBV5-1 and TRBJ2-1): KAGVTQTPRYLIKTRGQQVTLSCSPISGHRSVSWYQQTPGQGLQFLFEYFSETQRNKGNFPGRFSGRQFSNSRSEMNVSTLELGDSALYLCASSLEALGNEQFFGPGTRLTVL.

The chain carries TRBV11-2 and TRBJ1-1, with a tentative D call TRBD1 (6 bases). The CDR3 extends over 13 amino acids. The V gene's germline CDR1 is SGHAT and CDR2 FQNNGV. Trimming removed 5 bases from V and 5 bases from J, with 12 bases in between. The CDR3 region has the DNA TGTGCCAGCAGCCAAGACAGGTTGACTGAAGCTTTCTTT. Translating gives CASSQDRLTEAFF.

The V and J genes are TRBV6-5 and TRBJ1-2; 7 nucleotides align to TRBD1. The CDR3 contains 14 residues. Trimming took 7 bases from V and 7 from J; bases not matched to a gene: 12. Germline CDR1 and CDR2: MNHEY and SVGAGI. The CDR3 sequence is CASTPAQGTLGYTF. The CDR3 DNA reads as TGTGCCAGCACCCCGGCACAGGGGACTCTTGGCTACACCTTC.

This clone was detected once. Other DNA sequences within the sample encode an identical CDR3. CDR3 region: CASSLRGSHEQFF. In DNA, the CDR3 is TGTGCCAGCAGCTTGCGGGGATCTCATGAGCAGTTCTTC. The gene calls are TRBV11-3 and TRBJ2-1; a weak D match, TRBD2 (6 bases). Trimming left V 3 bases short and J 8 bases short, with 11 bases between. The CDR3 runs 13 residues. CDR1 is SGHNT, CDR2 YENEEA, per germline. The entire variable domain, with the rest obtained from reference TRBV11-3 and TRBJ2-1, is as follows: EAGVVQSPRYKIIEKKQPVAFWCNPISGHNTLYWYLQNLGQGPELLIRYENEEAVDDSQLPKDRFSAERLKGVDSTLKIQPAELGDSAVYLCASSLRGSHEQFFGPGTRLTVL.